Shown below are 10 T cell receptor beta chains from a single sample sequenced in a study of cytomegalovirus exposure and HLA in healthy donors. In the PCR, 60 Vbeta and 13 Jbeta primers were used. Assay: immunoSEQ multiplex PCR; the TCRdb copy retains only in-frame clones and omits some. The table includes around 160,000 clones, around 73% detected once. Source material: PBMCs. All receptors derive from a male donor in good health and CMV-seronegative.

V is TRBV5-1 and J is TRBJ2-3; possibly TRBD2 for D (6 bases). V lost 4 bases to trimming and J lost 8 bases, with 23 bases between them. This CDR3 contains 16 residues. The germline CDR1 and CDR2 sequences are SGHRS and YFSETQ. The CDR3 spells CASSDLPGASARTQYF. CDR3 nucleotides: TGCGCCAGCAGCGATCTACCGGGAGCATCTGCACGTACGCAGTATTTT.

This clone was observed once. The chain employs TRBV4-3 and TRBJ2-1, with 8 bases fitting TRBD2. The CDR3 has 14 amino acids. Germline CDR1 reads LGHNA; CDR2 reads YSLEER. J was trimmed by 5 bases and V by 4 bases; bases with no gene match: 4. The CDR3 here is CASSRLLADNEQFF. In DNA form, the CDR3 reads TGCGCCAGCAGCCGCTTACTAGCGGACAATGAGCAGTTCTTC.

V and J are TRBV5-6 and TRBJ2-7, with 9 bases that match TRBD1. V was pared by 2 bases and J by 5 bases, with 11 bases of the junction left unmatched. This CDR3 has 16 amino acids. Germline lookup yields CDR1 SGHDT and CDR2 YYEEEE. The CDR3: CASSFEAGTGFHEQYF. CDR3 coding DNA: TGTGCCAGCAGCTTCGAAGCCGGGACAGGGTTCCACGAGCAGTACTTC.

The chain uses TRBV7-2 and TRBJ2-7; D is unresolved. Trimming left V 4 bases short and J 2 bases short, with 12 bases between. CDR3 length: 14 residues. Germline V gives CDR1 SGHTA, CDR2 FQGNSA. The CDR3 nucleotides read TGTGCCAGCAGCTCCCTTGACTGGCCCTACGAGCAGTACTTC. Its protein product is CASSSLDWPYEQYF.

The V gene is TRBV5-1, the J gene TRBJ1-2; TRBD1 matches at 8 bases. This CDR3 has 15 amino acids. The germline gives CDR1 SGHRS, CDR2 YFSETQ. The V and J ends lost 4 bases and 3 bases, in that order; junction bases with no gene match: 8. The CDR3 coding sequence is TGCGCCAGCAGCCTCCGGACAGGGTACGACTATGGCTACACCTTC. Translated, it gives CASSLRTGYDYGYTF.

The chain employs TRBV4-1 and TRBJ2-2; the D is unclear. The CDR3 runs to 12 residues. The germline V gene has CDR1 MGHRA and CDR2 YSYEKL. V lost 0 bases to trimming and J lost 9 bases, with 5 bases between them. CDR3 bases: TGCGCCAGCAGCCAAGATAGTAGGGAGCTGTTTTTT. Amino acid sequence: CASSQDSRELFF.

CDR3 amino acids: CATSPGQGIGGNQPQHF. The DNA of the CDR3 is TGTGCCACCAGCCCGGGACAGGGGATTGGGGGCAATCAGCCCCAGCATTTT. The chain joins TRBV19 to TRBJ1-5, with 10 bases matching TRBD1. V lost 10 bases to trimming and J lost 2 bases; unmatched junction nucleotides: 14. Germline V lookup: CDR1 LNHDA, CDR2 SQIVND (reference sequence). The CDR3 has 17 amino acids. The full variable domain, with the rest looked up from reference TRBV19 and TRBJ1-5, is DGGITQSPKYLFRKEGQNVTLSCEQNLNHDAMYWYRQDPGQGLRLIYYSQIVNDFQKGDIAEGYSVSREKKESFPLTVTSAQKNPTAFYLCATSPGQGIGGNQPQHFGDGTRLSIL.

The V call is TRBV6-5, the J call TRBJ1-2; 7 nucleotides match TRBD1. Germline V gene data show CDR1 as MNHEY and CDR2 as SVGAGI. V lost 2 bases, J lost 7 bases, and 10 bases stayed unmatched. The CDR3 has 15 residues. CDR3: CASSYAGGVGFGYTF. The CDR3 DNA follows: TGTGCCAGCAGTTACGCAGGGGGAGTTGGTTTTGGCTACACCTTC.

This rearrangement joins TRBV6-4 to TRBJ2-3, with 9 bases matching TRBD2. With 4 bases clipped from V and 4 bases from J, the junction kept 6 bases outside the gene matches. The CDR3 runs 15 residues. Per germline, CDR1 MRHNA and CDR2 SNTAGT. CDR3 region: CASSALSGGSDTQYF. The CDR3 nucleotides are TGTGCCAGCAGTGCCCTTAGCGGGGGTTCAGATACGCAGTATTTT.

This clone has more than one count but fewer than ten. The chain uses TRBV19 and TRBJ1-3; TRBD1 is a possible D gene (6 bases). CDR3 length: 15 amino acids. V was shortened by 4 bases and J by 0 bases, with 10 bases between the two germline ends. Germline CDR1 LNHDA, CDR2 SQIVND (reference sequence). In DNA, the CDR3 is TGTGCCAGTAGTACAGCACAGGGCTCTGGAAACACCATATATTTT. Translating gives CASSTAQGSGNTIYF.